This TCR beta chain was profiled in a study of blood T cell repertoires in COVID-19. Study context: Samples representing acute and convalescent COVID-19 were sourced from the United States, Italy and Spain. The analysed material was cDNA or gDNA that came from T cells, B-cell-depleted T cells, or PBMCs.

The germline CDR1 and CDR2 sequences are MDHEN and SYDVKM. The CDR3 extends over 15 amino acids. V trimming: 5 bases; J trimming: 0 bases; junction bases outside the gene matches: 4. Only in-frame clones appear in the TCRdb table, and some are missing; sequencing was by immunoSEQ multiplex PCR. The data show 150,000 to 200,000 clones, with roughly 80% seen just once and less than 20% held by the top ten. The sample comprised peripheral blood. The TCR comes from a woman of 80 years or more with acute or convalescent COVID-19. The V gene is TRBV28, the J gene TRBJ2-3; the match to TRBD1 covers 8 bases. The CDR3 nucleotides read TGTGCCAGCAGTCCCCGGGACAGGAGCACAGATACGCAGTATTTT. This sequence encodes CASSPRDRSTDTQYF.